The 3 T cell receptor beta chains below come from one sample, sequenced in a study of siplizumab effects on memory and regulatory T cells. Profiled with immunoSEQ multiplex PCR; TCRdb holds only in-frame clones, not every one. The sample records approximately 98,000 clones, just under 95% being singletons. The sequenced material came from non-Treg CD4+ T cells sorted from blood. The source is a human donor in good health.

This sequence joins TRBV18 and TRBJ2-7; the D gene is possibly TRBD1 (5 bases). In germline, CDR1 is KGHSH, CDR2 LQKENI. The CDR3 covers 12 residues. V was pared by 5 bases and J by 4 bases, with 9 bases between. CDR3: CASSSQGYEQYF. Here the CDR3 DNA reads TGTGCCAGCTCATCTCAGGGTTACGAGCAGTACTTC.

The CDR3 coding sequence is TGTGCCAGCAGAACCGCCGGGACCAAGGGGGGCAATGAGCAGTTCTTC. This gives the protein CASRTAGTKGGNEQFF. The chain combines TRBV28 with TRBJ2-1, with D perhaps assigned TRBD1 or TRBD2 (6 bases each). The germline V gene has CDR1 MDHEN and CDR2 SYDVKM. This CDR3 contains 16 residues. Trimming shortened V by 6 bases and J by 6 bases, and 21 bases separated the two germline ends. The full variable domain, its missing parts supplied by reference TRBV28 and TRBJ2-1, is DVKVTQSSRYLVKRTGEKVFLECVQDMDHENMFWYRQDPGLGLRLIYFSYDVKMKEKGDIPEGYSVSREKKERFSLILESASTNQTSMYLCASRTAGTKGGNEQFFGPGTRLTVL.

CDR3 bases: TGTGCCAGCAGCTTGGTGCGGGGCGGAACCGGGGAGCTGTTTTTT. The encoded protein is CASSLVRGGTGELFF. This chain links TRBV5-5 with TRBJ2-2; a possible D gene is TRBD2 (6 bases). The germline V gene has CDR1 SGHKS and CDR2 YYEKEE (reference sequence). This CDR3 is 15 amino acids long. The V gene lost 0 bases and the J gene lost 5 bases, with 11 bases spanning the gap.